This TCR beta chain emerged from a study of blood T cells in healthy people across ages. Study-wide results and limits: Naive CD4+ cell counts and diversity both ran higher in long-lived than in aged donors.

Comment on this clonotype: Antigen unknown.

This CDR3 is 14 amino acids long. The germline V gene encodes CDR1 SGHRS and CDR2 YFSETQ. The V end was cut by 1 base, the J end by 7 bases, with 12 bases between. A sample-barcoded 5' primer and a J-beta primer mix were used in a second PCR of roughly 6 to 12 cycles. Tags on each cDNA molecule came from a template-switch adaptor with 12 random nucleotides. Each CDR3 protein is one row after TCRdb ran MiXCR on the 5' RACE reads. Of roughly 680,000 distinct CDR3 sequences listed, around a fifth are singletons. The specimen was blood. The chain uses TRBV5-1 and TRBJ2-1; D not resolved. The receptor was derived from a man between 65 and 85 years old in good health. This CDR3 reads CASSLRQVANEQFF. CDR3 DNA sequence: TGCGCCAGCAGCTTGAGGCAGGTTGCAAATGAGCAGTTCTTC.